The 17 T cell receptor beta chains reported below all come from one sample, sequenced in a study of identical twins. MiXCR, run by TCRdb on the 5' RACE reads, gives a single entry per CDR3 protein. The sample shows about 660,000 distinct CDR3 sequences, 8.5% to 9.5% of them seen only once. These sequences were also reported in another study, on yellow fever vaccine responses in identical twins.

Material for sequencing was PBMCs. The receptors here all came from a young woman in good health.

This clonotype came up a few times. The chain carries TRBV4-3 and TRBJ2-1, with D perhaps assigned TRBD1 or TRBD2 (5 bases each). The CDR3 extends over 19 amino acids. V was trimmed by 0 bases and J by 7 bases, leaving 25 bases between them. The V gene's germline CDR1 is LGHNA and CDR2 YSLEER. CDR3 in amino acids: CASSQDLISGSTQRNEQFF. The DNA of the CDR3 is TGCGCCAGCAGCCAAGATCTTATATCAGGGTCAACTCAGCGGAATGAGCAGTTCTTC.

In this sample, this clonotype turned up many times. V usage is TRBV15 and J usage is TRBJ2-2; D is possibly TRBD2 (7 bases). This CDR3 contains 18 residues. Germline loops: CDR1 LNHNV, CDR2 YYDKDF (reference sequence). Trimming took 0 bases from V and 4 from J, leaving 18 bases between them. For the CDR3, the DNA is TGTGCCACCAGCAGAGATCTATCGGGGGGCCTTCTCACCGGGGAGCTGTTTTTT. It specifies CATSRDLSGGLLTGELFF. Based on the CDR3 plus reference TRBV15 and TRBJ2-2, the full variable domain is DAMVIQNPRYQVTQFGKPVTLSCSQTLNHNVMYWYQQKSSQAPKLLFHYYDKDFNNEADTPDNFQSRRPNTSFCFLDIRSPGLGDTAMYLCATSRDLSGGLLTGELFFGEGSRLTVL.

In this sample, this clonotype turned up a few times. The chain is built from TRBV5-1 and TRBJ2-7; 7 bases agree with TRBD1. Looked up from germline, CDR1 is SGHRS and CDR2 is YFSETQ. This CDR3 has 17 residues. J lost 2 bases, V lost 0 bases, and 11 bases had no gene match. The CDR3 here is CASSLGSGTALTYEQYF. Here the CDR3 DNA reads TGCGCCAGCAGCTTGGGGAGTGGGACAGCTCTCACCTACGAGCAGTACTTC.

This clonotype occurred a few times. V and J are TRBV9 and TRBJ2-2; 8 bases match TRBD1. The CDR3 covers 16 residues. Germline V gene sequence: CDR1 SGDLS, CDR2 YYNGEE. Trimming at V came to 0 bases and at J to 4 bases, leaving 5 bases not matched to a gene. The DNA of the CDR3 is TGTGCCAGCAGCGTAGTGGACAGGGCAGGCACCGGGGAGCTGTTTTTT. Amino acids: CASSVVDRAGTGELFF.

In this sample, this clonotype turned up a few times. This chain uses TRBV20-1 with TRBJ2-7; tentative D call: TRBD2 (5 bases). Per germline, CDR1 DFQATT and CDR2 SNEGSKA (reference sequence). V was shortened by 2 bases and J by 5 bases, with 13 bases between the two germline ends. CDR3 length: 13 amino acids. CDR3 in DNA: TGCAGTGCTAGATCCACCGGGATCAACGAGCAGTACTTC. Translating it yields CSARSTGINEQYF.

This clonotype was detected only a few times. The chain is built from TRBV7-8 and TRBJ1-4, with 7 bases lining up with TRBD1. Germline V lookup: CDR1 SGHVS, CDR2 FQNEAQ. V lost 5 bases and J lost 8; bases outside the gene matches: 14. The CDR3 has 16 amino acids. The CDR3: CASSAKRRQGNEKLFF. CDR3 nucleotides: TGTGCCAGCAGCGCAAAGCGGAGACAGGGTAACGAAAAACTGTTTTTT.

This clonotype came up many times. The chain is built from TRBV11-2 and TRBJ2-3; TRBD2 matches at 9 bases. Losses at the gene ends were 0 bases for V and 4 bases for J; bases not matched to a gene: 5. Germline V gene data show CDR1 as SGHAT and CDR2 as FQNNGV. This CDR3 contains 16 residues. The CDR3 loop is CASSLDLKRGADTQYF. The CDR3 bases are TGTGCCAGCAGCTTAGACCTAAAGCGGGGGGCAGATACGCAGTATTTT.

There are many counts of this clonotype. The genes are TRBV15 and TRBJ1-2; the D gene is possibly TRBD1 (5 bases). This CDR3 comprises 16 residues. Trimming removed 0 bases from V and 4 bases from J, with 15 bases in between. The germline CDR1 and CDR2 sequences are LNHNV and YYDKDF (reference sequence). CDR3 DNA sequence: TGTGCCACCAGCAGAGATAGGGGCAAGGGGCTCTATGGCTACACCTTC. It yields the protein CATSRDRGKGLYGYTF.

This clonotype was observed a handful of times. The V call is TRBV20-1, the J call TRBJ2-1; TRBD2 matches 13 bases. Trimming removed 5 bases from V and 9 bases from J; junction bases left unmatched: 10. The CDR3 sequence is 15 residues long. CDR1 and CDR2 (germline): DFQATT, SNEGSKA (reference sequence). The CDR3 loop reads CSAALLAGGPGEQFF. CDR3 coding DNA: TGCAGTGCTGCCCTACTAGCGGGAGGGCCAGGTGAGCAGTTCTTC.

Only a few counts were recorded for this clonotype. V and J are TRBV28 and TRBJ2-3, with 8 bases that match TRBD1. In germline, CDR1 is MDHEN, CDR2 SYDVKM. J was trimmed by 10 bases and V by 9 bases; bases with no gene match: 18. The CDR3 has 15 residues. The CDR3 here is CAREEGTGLKTPQYF. The CDR3 coding sequence is TGTGCCAGAGAGGAAGGGACAGGCCTTAAGACGCCGCAGTATTTT.

The rearrangement links TRBV14 to TRBJ2-1, with D perhaps TRBD1 (7 bases). Germline CDR1 is SGHDN and CDR2 is FVKESK. V lost 2 bases to trimming and J lost 6 bases, with 20 bases between them. The CDR3 is 17 residues long. The CDR3 sequence is CASSQTKVYRGGNEQFF. Written as DNA, the CDR3 is TGTGCCAGCAGCCAAACTAAGGTCTACAGGGGAGGCAATGAGCAGTTCTTC.

The gene calls are TRBV7-9 and TRBJ2-2; no clear D. The CDR3 is 16 residues long. CDR1 is SEHNR and CDR2 is FQNEAQ in the germline V gene (reference sequence). V was clipped by 5 bases and J by 1 base, with 14 bases between them. CDR3 loop: CASSRGGYQNTGELFF. Here the CDR3 DNA reads TGTGCCAGCAGCCGAGGTGGCTACCAGAACACCGGGGAGCTGTTTTTT.

This chain connects TRBV7-9 to TRBJ2-7; D unresolved. V dropped 1 base and J dropped 7 bases, with 11 bases sitting between them. CDR1 and CDR2 (germline): SEHNR, FQNEAQ (reference sequence). This CDR3 has 13 amino acids. For the CDR3, the DNA is TGTGCCAGCAGCTTAGAGGAGATGTGGGAGCAGTACTTC. Translating gives CASSLEEMWEQYF.

This clonotype has at least ten counts. The CDR3 nucleotides read TGCGCCAGCTCCCTATCGGTTCAACGCACAGATACGCAGTATTTT. This sequence encodes CASSLSVQRTDTQYF. The chain joins TRBV5-1 to TRBJ2-3; D is unresolved. The CDR3 spans 15 residues. Trimming took 7 bases from V and 1 from J, leaving 16 bases between them. CDR1 is SGHRS, CDR2 YFSETQ, per germline.

This clonotype has a count of ten or more. V and J are TRBV14 and TRBJ2-1; no clear D. This CDR3 region has 11 residues. Trimming cost V 4 bases and J 12 bases, with 10 bases left between them. Germline V gives CDR1 SGHDN, CDR2 FVKESK. CDR3 bases: TGTGCCAGCAGCCCTGGATGGAGGCAGTTCTTC. Translated, it gives CASSPGWRQFF.

This clonotype was seen many times. The J gene is TRBJ1-1, the V gene TRBV5-1, with TRBD1 matching 7 bases. After removal of 2 bases from V and 5 bases from J, the junction contained 6 bases not matched to a gene. CDR1 is SGHRS and CDR2 is YFSETQ in the germline V gene. The CDR3 contains 14 residues. This CDR3 is CASSLGGSVTEAFF. The DNA of the CDR3 is TGCGCCAGCAGCTTAGGGGGCTCAGTAACTGAAGCTTTCTTT.

V gene TRBV12-3 or TRBV12-4 combines with J gene TRBJ2-1; TRBD1 agrees at 10 bases. V trimming: 7 bases; J trimming: 7 bases; junction bases outside the gene matches: 10. The CDR3 loop spans 15 amino acids. The CDR3 DNA follows: TGTGCCAGCAATTCGGGACAGGGGATTAAAAATGAGCAGTTCTTC. Translated, it gives CASNSGQGIKNEQFF.